This T cell receptor (beta chain) appears in the sequencing data of a study of T cell changes during pregnancy in multiple sclerosis. Method: immunoSEQ multiplex PCR; TCRdb's copy keeps in-frame clones and lacks some. The repertoire holds tens of thousands of clones, with around 92% as singletons. The material sequenced was peripheral blood. This clonotype originated in a female donor with multiple sclerosis, enrolled in a pregnancy study.

The CDR3 bases are TGTGCTAGTGGTTTGGGGGTTACCCACTGGGACTATGGCTACACCTTC. This translates into CASGLGVTHWDYGYTF. This chain uses TRBV12-5 with TRBJ1-2; D unclear. Per the germline V gene, CDR1 is LGHNT and CDR2 is FRNRAP. The CDR3 loop spans 16 amino acids. The V and J ends lost 1 base and 3 bases respectively, with 15 bases between them.